The entry below describes one TCR beta chain. Each single cDNA molecule received a unique molecular identifier. TCRdb reprocessed the 5' RACE reads via MiXCR and lists one record per CDR3 protein. The table records more than 50,000 distinct CDR3 sequences, 5.6% of them present only once. The germline V gene has CDR1 SGHVS and CDR2 FQNEAQ. Trimming left V 0 bases short and J 8 bases short, with 11 bases between. The CDR3 runs to 14 residues. This sample stems from a study of early T cells in non-severe SARS-CoV-2 infection. The wider study: Chains stayed unpaired after sequencing of bulk RNA from unsorted whole blood.

The sample taken for sequencing was whole blood. The TCR was taken from an adult who was a healthcare worker with PCR-confirmed SARS-CoV-2 infection or an uninfected control (not recorded which). V is TRBV7-8 and J is TRBJ2-1; D uncertain. DNA for the CDR3: TGTGCCAGCAGCTTAGCGGGCTCTGCCCATGAGCAGTTCTTC. The encoded protein is CASSLAGSAHEQFF.